The rows below give T cell receptor beta chains drawn from one sample of a study of T cells in Graves' hyperthyroidism and ophthalmopathy. TCRdb redid the calling of the multiplex PCR reads with MiXCR, one entry per CDR3 protein. The sample consists of a few hundred thousand distinct CDR3 sequences, approximately 23% of them appearing once. Sequencing input: blood. These receptors originate from a woman between 65 and 79 years old with Graves' ophthalmopathy. The CDR3 runs from the conserved cysteine through the conserved F or W. A D gene is named only where the DNA matches it firmly. Clone size is stated in some rows and not others, as once, few, many or a class when expanded.

J: TRBJ2-5; D: NA; V: TRBV3-1; size: few; DNA: TGTGCCAGCAGCCAAGCCGGGCCAGTGAGGGAGACCCAGTACTTC; CDR3: CASSQAGPVRETQYF
J: TRBJ2-7; D: TRBD2; V: TRBV19; size: NA; DNA: TGTGCCAGTAGTATCAGAAGCGGGAGGCCCTCCTACGAGCAGTACTTC; CDR3: CASSIRSGRPSYEQYF
J: TRBJ2-3; D: NA; V: TRBV27; size: few; DNA: TGTGCCAGCAGTTTCCGTAGCACAGATACGCAGTATTTT; CDR3: CASSFRSTDTQYF
J: TRBJ2-7; D: TRBD1; V: TRBV7-9; size: many; DNA: TGTGCCAGCAGCCAGTCCCGGGACAGGGATTACGAGCAGTACTTC; CDR3: CASSQSRDRDYEQYF
J: TRBJ2-1; D: TRBD2; V: TRBV28; size: many; DNA: TGTGCCAGCAGCCCACTTAGCGGGAGGGAGCAGTTCTTC; CDR3: CASSPLSGREQFF
J: TRBJ1-5; D: TRBD1; V: TRBV28; size: few; DNA: TGTGCCAGCAGTTTATATTCCCCGACAGGGGGCGTAAATCAGCCCCAGCATTTT; CDR3: CASSLYSPTGGVNQPQHF
J: TRBJ1-3; D: TRBD1; V: TRBV28; size: many; DNA: TGTGCCAGCAGTTCAGGGGGTCATGGAAACACCATATATTTT; CDR3: CASSSGGHGNTIYF
J: TRBJ2-1; D: NA; V: TRBV20-1; size: NA; DNA: TGCAGGGCCTCCCCCCGGGACCTCCCTAATGAGCAGTTCTTC; CDR3: CRASPRDLPNEQFF
J: TRBJ1-5; D: NA; V: TRBV28; size: few; DNA: TGTGCCAGCAGTTTGAGGGACCCTAATCAGCCCCAGCATTTT; CDR3: CASSLRDPNQPQHF
J: TRBJ2-1; D: TRBD2; V: TRBV3-1; size: few; DNA: TGTGCCAGCAGCCAAGTTGGCGGGAGCGTCAATGAGCAGTTCTTC; CDR3: CASSQVGGSVNEQFF
J: TRBJ2-7; D: TRBD2; V: TRBV19; size: few; DNA: TGTGCCAGTAGTATAGGGTCGTACAGCGGGAGGAACTACGAGCAGTACTTC; CDR3: CASSIGSYSGRNYEQYF
J: TRBJ1-4; D: NA; V: TRBV28; size: NA; DNA: TGTGCCGCCAGTGGGAGGGCCGCTAATGAAAAACTGTTTTTT; CDR3: CAASGRAANEKLFF
J: TRBJ2-5; D: NA; V: TRBV6-1; size: many; DNA: TGTGCCAGCAGTGAGCGTTTTAGGGTCCTCGAGACCCAGTACTTC; CDR3: CASSERFRVLETQYF
J: TRBJ1-2; D: NA; V: TRBV12-3/TRBV12-4; size: once; DNA: TGTGCCAGCACCCTTAGCCAGGGTAGGGGCTATGGCTACACCTTC; CDR3: CASTLSQGRGYGYTF
J: TRBJ1-2; D: NA; V: TRBV3-1; size: few; DNA: TGTGCCAGCAGCCAATCCGGGGGGAAAATTGGCTACACCTTC; CDR3: CASSQSGGKIGYTF
J: TRBJ2-7; D: TRBD1; V: TRBV20-1; size: many; DNA: TGCAGTGCTAGAGCCGAGACAGGGGGCTCGGGCGAGCAGTACTTC; CDR3: CSARAETGGSGEQYF
J: TRBJ2-5; D: NA; V: TRBV5-6; size: few; DNA: TGTGCCAGCAGCTTTCTGACACGAGAGACCCAGTACTTC; CDR3: CASSFLTRETQYF